What follows are 11 T cell receptor beta chains derived from one specimen sequenced in a study of blood T cell repertoires in COVID-19. Here immunoSEQ multiplex PCR was the method, and the copy in TCRdb shows in-frame clones only, minus some. Here the sample spans some 58,000 clones, roughly 83% being singletons. Sequencing used peripheral blood. These receptors all stem from a man aged 50 to 60 with COVID-19, enrolled during active disease.

The chain links TRBV5-6 to TRBJ1-6; no clear D gene. The germline CDR1 and CDR2 sequences are SGHDT and YYEEEE. The CDR3 has 14 amino acids. V lost 0 bases to trimming and J lost 8 bases, with 9 bases between them. This chain's CDR3 is CASSLVGRDSPLHF. The CDR3 DNA reads as TGTGCCAGCAGCTTGGTAGGGCGGGATTCACCCCTCCACTTT.

This rearrangement joins TRBV11-2 to TRBJ1-4; D remains ambiguous. The CDR3 is made up of 15 amino acids. V was trimmed by 0 bases and J by 7 bases, leaving 12 bases between them. Germline CDR1 is SGHAT and CDR2 is FQNNGV. CDR3 region: CASSLDRGYSEKLFF. DNA for the CDR3: TGTGCCAGCAGCTTAGATCGTGGGTACAGTGAAAAACTGTTTTTT.

This clone has just one count. The V gene is TRBV18, the J gene TRBJ2-2; the match to TRBD1 covers 7 bases. The CDR3 covers 15 residues. The V gene end was trimmed by 0 bases and the J gene end by 4 bases; junction bases not matched to a gene: 2. Germline V gene sequence: CDR1 KGHSH, CDR2 LQKENI. CDR3 amino acids: CASSPPQGSTGELFF. The CDR3 DNA follows: TGTGCCAGCTCACCACCACAGGGGAGCACCGGGGAGCTGTTTTTT.

The chain joins TRBV27 to TRBJ2-3, with 11 positions matching TRBD1. V lost 5 bases, J lost 11 bases, and 21 bases stayed unmatched. The CDR3 loop spans 18 amino acids. The germline V gene has CDR1 MNHEY and CDR2 SMNVEV (reference sequence). The CDR3 region has the DNA TGTGCCAGCAGTCAGAGGGACAGGGGGGGAACTTTTCCAATTAAGCAGTATTTT. This encodes CASSQRDRGGTFPIKQYF.

V and J are TRBV9 and TRBJ1-1; no definite D call. CDR1 SGDLS and CDR2 YYNGEE come from the germline V gene. V was pared by 0 bases and J by 1 base, with 7 bases between. The CDR3 is 14 residues long. The CDR3 here is CASSVEGGNTEAFF. Here the CDR3 DNA reads TGTGCCAGCAGCGTAGAAGGCGGGAACACTGAAGCTTTCTTT.

The CDR3 DNA reads TGTGCCAGCAGCAGAGGGCCCGGACCGCTCGCCAATCAGCCCCAGCATTTT. The encoded protein is CASSRGPGPLANQPQHF. The V call is TRBV21-1, the J call TRBJ1-5. TRBV21-1 is an annotated pseudogene. The CDR3 has 17 amino acids.

The V gene is TRBV6-1, the J gene TRBJ1-1; TRBD1 might be the D (5 bases). Germline V gene lookup returns CDR1 MNHNS and CDR2 SASEGT. This CDR3 has 13 residues. Trimming removed 2 bases from V and 8 bases from J, with 12 bases in between. This CDR3 reads CASSELGATEAFF. DNA of the CDR3: TGTGCCAGCAGTGAACTAGGGGCGACGGAAGCTTTCTTT.

This clone was counted a few times. The chain uses TRBV4-1 and TRBJ2-7, with D uncertain. Germline loops: CDR1 MGHRA, CDR2 YSYEKL. V lost 2 bases and J lost 2, with 10 bases in between. This CDR3 is built from 14 residues. CDR3 nucleotide sequence: TGCGCCAGCAGCCAATGGGCAGGTACCTACGAGCAGTACTTC. Translation gives CASSQWAGTYEQYF.

The chain carries TRBV7-3 and TRBJ2-3; D not certain. There are 12 residues in the CDR3. In germline, CDR1 is SGHTA, CDR2 FQGTGA. Trimming pared 4 bases from V and 6 bases from J, leaving 8 bases between. CDR3 sequence: CASSYPGDTQYF. CDR3 coding DNA: TGTGCCAGCAGCTACCCCGGTGATACGCAGTATTTT.

V is TRBV7-2 and J is TRBJ2-7, with 9 bases that match TRBD2. The CDR3 loop spans 15 amino acids. With V trimmed by 1 base and J by 6 bases, 7 bases remained unmatched. In germline, CDR1 is SGHTA, CDR2 FQGNSA. The CDR3 coding sequence is TGTGCCAGCAGCTTAGTGGGACTAGCAGGGGGCGAGCAGTACTTC. It specifies CASSLVGLAGGEQYF.

The CDR3 loop reads CASSYSFTGGEGGYTF. Written as DNA, the CDR3 is TGTGCCAGCAGTTACTCATTTACAGGGGGCGAGGGTGGCTACACCTTC. The gene calls are TRBV6-5 and TRBJ1-2; TRBD1 matches at 9 bases. CDR3 length: 16 residues. The ends lost 0 bases at V and 7 bases at J; junction bases unmatched: 9. Germline values: CDR1 MNHEY, CDR2 SVGAGI.